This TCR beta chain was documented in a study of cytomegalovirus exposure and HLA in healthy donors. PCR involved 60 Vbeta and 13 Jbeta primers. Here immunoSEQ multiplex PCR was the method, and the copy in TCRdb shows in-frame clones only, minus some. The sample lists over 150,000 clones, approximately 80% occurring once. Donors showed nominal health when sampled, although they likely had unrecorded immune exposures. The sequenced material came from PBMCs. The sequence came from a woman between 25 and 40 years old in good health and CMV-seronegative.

CDR3 nucleotide sequence: TGTGCCAGCAGATACACTAGCGGGTGGGTGAATGAGCAGTTCTTC. Translated: CASRYTSGWVNEQFF. The chain has TRBV7-2 and TRBJ2-1, with 9 bases matching TRBD2. The V gene's germline CDR1 is SGHTA and CDR2 FQGNSA. The CDR3 length is 15 residues. With V trimmed by 6 bases and J by 7 bases, 10 bases remained unmatched. The variable domain in full, completed from reference TRBV7-2 and TRBJ2-1, reads GAGVSQSPSNKVTEKGKDVELRCDPISGHTALYWYRQSLGQGLEFLIYFQGNSAPDKSGLPSDRFSAERTGGSVSTLTIQRTQQEDSAVYLCASRYTSGWVNEQFFGPGTRLTVL.